This paragraph covers one T cell receptor (beta chain) sequence. The antigen remains undetermined. This sample is drawn from a study of shared clonotypes between healthy human individuals. Naive CD8 cells lacked CD45RO, underwent positive selection for CCR7 and left out terminally differentiated effector memory CD45RA+ cells. CDR3 length equals 16 residues. The germline V gene has CDR1 MNHNS and CDR2 SASEGT. Germline trimming cut 3 bases from V and 2 bases from J; bases unmatched to any gene: 10. Points from the study as a whole: Naive CD4 clonotypes overlapped across a handful of donors at about 5%. Researchers sampled only blood; tissue repertoires likely differ.

Repertoires were generated with immunoSEQ multiplex PCR, while TCRdb's copy carries only in-frame clones and drops some. The table includes about 2 million clones, 85% to 95% detected once. The chain carries TRBV6-1 and TRBJ2-7; TRBD1 aligns across 7 bases. The sequence was obtained from a man aged 18 to 30 in good health. Sequenced input: naive CD8+ T cells sorted from blood. CDR3 nucleotide sequence: TGTGCCAGCAGTGAGGCCTTCGGACAGGAAGCCTACGAGCAGTACTTC. It codes for CASSEAFGQEAYEQYF.